Each of the 30 T cell receptor beta chains below was sequenced from the same sample in a study of T-cell reconstitution after alpha-beta-depleted transplantation in children. General study results and limits: T-cell counts and diversity at one year following transplant were attributed mainly to newly produced T cells.

Library preparation (for TCRbeta) was performed with unique molecular identifiers. In TCRdb, the PCR reads were re-called with MiXCR into one record per CDR3 protein. The sample contains about 290,000 distinct CDR3 sequences, nearly 8% of which appear only once. These TCRs' antigens remain unknown. Sequencing used peripheral blood, obtained 360 days after TCRalphabeta/CD19-depleted stem cell transplant. These receptors were taken from a female patient aged 2 to 10 who had a stem cell transplant for Fanconi anemia, so the T cells may come from the graft donor.

The rearrangement links TRBV20-1 to TRBJ2-7, with unresolved D. The CDR3 runs to 15 residues. Germline CDR1 DFQATT, CDR2 SNEGSKA (reference sequence). Trimming took 0 bases from V and 3 from J, leaving 15 bases between them. The CDR3 protein is CSARDGKGWVYEQYF. The CDR3 coding sequence is TGCAGTGCTAGAGATGGGAAGGGATGGGTCTACGAGCAGTACTTC.

This clonotype has ten or more counts. The rearrangement joins TRBV10-3 to TRBJ2-1; no definite D call. Per the germline V gene, CDR1 is ENHRY and CDR2 is SYGVKD. The CDR3 covers 15 residues. V was shortened by 6 bases and J by 1 base, with 13 bases between the two germline ends. CDR3 bases: TGTGCCATCAGCGCCTTGTTCCCTTCCTACAATGAGCAGTTCTTC. Its translation is CAISALFPSYNEQFF.

This clonotype was observed a handful of times. The chain has TRBV18 and TRBJ1-3; TRBD1 might be the D (5 bases). The CDR3 is 16 amino acids. Trimming shortened V by 4 bases and J by 4 bases, and 17 bases separated the two germline ends. Germline values: CDR1 KGHSH, CDR2 LQKENI. The CDR3 region has the DNA TGTGCCAGCTCACAGAATACCGGGACTCAAGGAAACACCATATATTTT. Translating it yields CASSQNTGTQGNTIYF.

This clonotype was observed at least ten times. The chain couples TRBV5-1 to TRBJ1-2; D is unresolved. The CDR3 is 13 amino acids. Germline V CDR1 and CDR2: SGHRS, YFSETQ. V lost 4 bases and J lost 4, with 11 bases in between. For the CDR3, the DNA is TGCGCCAGCAGCCCGACTACGGTCTATGGCTACACCTTC. This codes for CASSPTTVYGYTF.

This clonotype was seen ten or more times. This chain uses TRBV12-3 or TRBV12-4 with TRBJ2-7, with D possibly being TRBD1 (7 bases). V was trimmed by 5 bases and J by 4 bases, leaving 30 bases between them. This CDR3 is 19 amino acids long. CDR3 sequence (DNA): TGTGCCAGCAGTCCATTTCACAGGGGACTTCGACTAGATTATTACGAGCAGTACTTC. Translation gives CASSPFHRGLRLDYYEQYF.

The chain employs TRBV7-2 and TRBJ1-1; D is uncertain. The CDR3 runs to 14 residues. The germline V and J ends were trimmed by 3 bases and 3 bases, with 11 bases remaining between them. The germline CDR1 and CDR2 sequences are SGHTA and FQGNSA. The CDR3 coding sequence is TGTGCCAGCAGCTTGGGTCAGACTTACACTGAAGCTTTCTTT. It yields the protein CASSLGQTYTEAFF.

A few counts support this clonotype. The chain has TRBV28 and TRBJ2-7; 8 bases map to TRBD2. The CDR3 runs 13 residues. The V gene's germline CDR1 is MDHEN and CDR2 SYDVKM. V was pared by 1 base and J by 6 bases, with 2 bases of the junction left unmatched. The CDR3 region is CASSLLSGSEQYF. The CDR3 region has the DNA TGTGCCAGCAGTTTATTAAGCGGGAGCGAGCAGTACTTC.

This clonotype was counted at least ten times. The chain has TRBV6-1 and TRBJ2-7; D not resolved. The CDR3 runs to 13 residues. CDR1 MNHNS and CDR2 SASEGT come from the germline V gene. V shed 0 bases and J shed 3 bases, with 6 bases lying between them. CDR3 coding DNA: TGTGCCAGCAGTGAAGCGCACAACTACGAGCAGTACTTC. Amino acids: CASSEAHNYEQYF.

This clonotype came up many times. This rearrangement joins TRBV28 to TRBJ2-1; no definite D call. The CDR3 contains 16 residues. Trimming stripped 4 bases from V and 0 bases from J, with 13 bases between. From germline, CDR1 is MDHEN and CDR2 SYDVKM. The CDR3 nucleotides read TGTGCCAGCAGTTCCAGGAGAGCCCCCTCCTACAATGAGCAGTTCTTC. This gives the protein CASSSRRAPSYNEQFF.

Comment on this clonotype: This clone may be a read error of a much larger clone one base away. In this CDR3 the conserved last residue, phenylalanine or tryptophan, is missing, so a read error is likely. The CDR3 sequence: CASSLTGLSSYEQYC. Written as DNA, the CDR3 is TGTGCCAGCAGCTTAACCGGACTGAGCTCCTACGAGCAGTACTGC. J is TRBJ2-7 and V is TRBV11-1; tentative D call: TRBD2 (5 bases). Germline loops: CDR1 SGHAT, CDR2 FQDESV (reference sequence). V lost 2 bases, J lost 0 bases, and 11 bases lay in between. The CDR3 length is 15 residues.

The chain links TRBV7-8 to TRBJ1-2, with 7 bases fitting TRBD1. Germline lookup yields CDR1 SGHVS and CDR2 FQNEAQ. This CDR3 is built from 15 residues. The ends lost 2 bases at V and 4 bases at J; junction bases unmatched: 7. CDR3 sequence (DNA): TGTGCCAGCAGCTTAATATTGGGACAGCCCTATGGCTACACCTTC. Its translation: CASSLILGQPYGYTF.

The chain links TRBV6-1 to TRBJ1-4, with TRBD1 matching over 7 bases. Germline assignment: CDR1 MNHNS and CDR2 SASEGT. The CDR3 contains 17 residues. Trimming cost V 3 bases and J 7 bases; bases outside gene matches: 14. CDR3 region: CASSDRGMGTEAEKLFF. The CDR3 region has the DNA TGTGCCAGCAGTGACAGGGGGATGGGAACGGAAGCTGAAAAACTGTTTTTT.

The chain has TRBV19 and TRBJ2-1; 7 nucleotides line up with TRBD2. Trimming removed 3 bases from V and 2 bases from J; junction bases left unmatched: 4. Germline V lookup: CDR1 LNHDA, CDR2 SQIVND (reference sequence). The CDR3 extends over 15 amino acids. CDR3 DNA: TGTGCCAGTAGTATCCGGGGGGATACCTACAATGAGCAGTTCTTC. The encoded protein is CASSIRGDTYNEQFF.

This clonotype was counted ten times or more. The rearrangement links TRBV10-3 to TRBJ2-2, with 14 positions matching TRBD2. J gave up 1 base and V 7 bases, and 5 bases lay outside the gene matches. CDR3 length equals 17 residues. Germline loops: CDR1 ENHRY, CDR2 SYGVKD. The CDR3 region is CAINPGLAGVNTGELFF. CDR3 DNA: TGTGCCATCAATCCGGGACTAGCGGGAGTGAACACCGGGGAGCTGTTTTTT.

In its sample, this clonotype was seen a few times. The rearrangement joins TRBV2 to TRBJ2-3, with 7 bases fitting TRBD2. This CDR3 is built from 12 residues. J was trimmed by 5 bases and V by 11 bases; bases with no gene match: 7. Germline assignment: CDR1 SNHLY and CDR2 FYNNEI. This CDR3 reads CAGGGLGDTQYF. CDR3 DNA: TGTGCCGGGGGAGGGTTGGGAGATACGCAGTATTTT.

This clonotype came up many times. V usage is TRBV15 and J usage is TRBJ2-7, with D tentatively TRBD1 (5 bases). Germline CDR1 LNHNV, CDR2 YYDKDF (reference sequence). The germline V and J ends were trimmed by 0 bases and 0 bases, with 21 bases remaining between them. The length of the CDR3 is 19 residues. DNA for the CDR3: TGTGCCACCAGCAGAGATCTTGGACATCGGAGCTTACTCTCCTACGAGCAGTACTTC. Translating it yields CATSRDLGHRSLLSYEQYF.

This clonotype was counted at least ten times. The chain uses TRBV12-3 or TRBV12-4 and TRBJ2-3; 7 nucleotides agree with TRBD2. The V gene end was trimmed by 6 bases and the J gene end by 0 bases; junction bases not matched to a gene: 6. The CDR3 sequence is 15 residues long. The CDR3 coding sequence is TGTGCCAGCAGCCGACTAGCAACTAGCACAGATACGCAGTATTTT. This translates into CASSRLATSTDTQYF.

In this sample, this clonotype turned up many times. V is TRBV4-1 and J is TRBJ1-5; D is unresolved. The CDR3 runs to 13 residues. V gave up 5 bases and J gave up 5 bases, with 10 bases separating them. CDR1 is MGHRA, CDR2 YSYEKL, per germline. The CDR3 is CASSSGPYQPQHF. In DNA, the CDR3 is TGCGCCAGCAGCTCAGGCCCATATCAGCCCCAGCATTTT.

This clonotype was recorded at least ten times. CDR3 coding DNA: TGTGCCAGCAGCCAACAGGGGCGCCCTCTCAATGAGCAGTTCTTC. Residues: CASSQQGRPLNEQFF. This rearrangement joins TRBV5-6 to TRBJ2-1, with TRBD1 matching over 7 bases. J gave up 6 bases and V 4 bases, and 10 bases lay outside the gene matches. The CDR3 loop spans 15 amino acids. CDR1 is SGHDT, CDR2 YYEEEE, per germline. The full variable domain, completed using reference TRBV5-6 and TRBJ2-1, is DAGVTQSPTHLIKTRGQQVTLRCSPKSGHDTVSWYQQALGQGPQFIFQYYEEEERQRGNFPDRFSGHQFPNYSSELNVNALLLGDSALYLCASSQQGRPLNEQFFGPGTRLTVL.

This clonotype was seen more than once but under ten times. The chain uses TRBV5-6 and TRBJ1-6, with TRBD1 matching over 7 bases. Germline V gives CDR1 SGHDT, CDR2 YYEEEE. The CDR3 length is 14 residues. The trim removed 4 bases at V and 9 bases at J, leaving 7 bases unmatched. This chain's CDR3 is CASSLGDSGSPLHF. The CDR3 bases are TGTGCCAGCAGCCTCGGGGACAGTGGTTCACCCCTCCACTTT.

The chain uses TRBV5-4 and TRBJ2-1, with D perhaps matching TRBD2 (6 bases). The CDR3 length is 15 residues. The V end was cut by 0 bases, the J end by 2 bases, with 9 bases between. Germline V gene sequence: CDR1 SGHNT, CDR2 YYREEE (reference sequence). The DNA of the CDR3 is TGTGCCAGCAGCTTGGGTAGCGGCCCCTACAATGAGCAGTTCTTC. Translating it yields CASSLGSGPYNEQFF.

This clonotype was counted ten times or more. J is TRBJ1-4 and V is TRBV20-1, with 9 nucleotides matching TRBD1. After removal of 7 bases from V and 5 bases from J, the junction contained 5 bases not matched to a gene. The CDR3 sequence is 13 residues long. The germline CDR1 and CDR2 sequences are DFQATT and SNEGSKA (reference sequence). This chain's CDR3 is CSVQGQGNEKLFF. DNA of the CDR3: TGCAGTGTCCAGGGACAGGGAAATGAAAAACTGTTTTTT.

This clonotype was recorded a few times. The V call is TRBV6-2 or TRBV6-3, the J call TRBJ2-1; D may be TRBD2 (5 bases). The CDR3 runs 13 residues. Trimming removed 5 bases at V and 5 bases at J, with 10 bases between. CDR1 and CDR2 from the germline V gene are MNHEY and SVGEGT. This CDR3 is CASSRGHNNEQFF. The CDR3 nucleotides are TGTGCCAGCAGTCGGGGTCATAACAATGAGCAGTTCTTC.

The J gene is TRBJ1-1, the V gene TRBV14, with a possible D match to TRBD1 (5 bases). Trimming removed 3 bases from V and 3 bases from J, with 11 bases in between. Germline CDR1 is SGHDN and CDR2 is FVKESK. The CDR3 extends over 14 amino acids. As DNA, the CDR3 is TGTGCCAGCAGCCACCCAGGGTGGCACACTGAAGCTTTCTTT. Translation: CASSHPGWHTEAFF.

This clonotype was seen many times. The gene calls are TRBV10-3 and TRBJ1-3, with D possibly TRBD1 on 5 matching bases. CDR3 length: 16 amino acids. The germline V gene has CDR1 ENHRY and CDR2 SYGVKD. Trimming cost V 5 bases and J 0 bases, with 14 bases left between them. DNA for the CDR3: TGTGCCATCAGTAGACAGTCTGGCGTCTCTGGAAACACCATATATTTT. This translates into CAISRQSGVSGNTIYF.

This clonotype occurred many times. The chain joins TRBV4-3 to TRBJ1-1; unclear D gene. Germline V gene sequence: CDR1 LGHNA, CDR2 YSLEER. CDR3 length: 13 residues. V lost 3 bases and J lost 10, with 15 bases in between. The CDR3 region has the DNA TGCGCCAGCAGCCACGACGGCGGTCTAGGAGCTTTCTTT. Translation gives CASSHDGGLGAFF.

V is TRBV9 and J is TRBJ1-1, with 8 bases lining up with TRBD1. Per germline, CDR1 SGDLS and CDR2 YYNGEE. This CDR3 has 13 residues. The ends lost 3 bases at V and 8 bases at J; junction bases unmatched: 6. In DNA form, the CDR3 reads TGTGCCAGCAGCGACACGACAGGGGTCGAAGCTTTCTTT. Amino acids: CASSDTTGVEAFF.

This clonotype was recorded many times. CDR3 loop: CATSQAQGAEAFF. The CDR3 DNA reads as TGTGCCACCAGCCAAGCACAGGGGGCGGAAGCTTTCTTT. V is TRBV15 and J is TRBJ1-1; 9 nucleotides align to TRBD1. The germline gives CDR1 LNHNV, CDR2 YYDKDF (reference sequence). This CDR3 spans 13 amino acids. V was clipped by 5 bases and J by 8 bases; unmatched bases: 6.

This rearrangement joins TRBV28 to TRBJ2-5; TRBD2 matches at 9 bases. V dropped 3 bases and J dropped 4; count of bases not matched to a gene: 3. Germline CDR1 is MDHEN and CDR2 is SYDVKM. The CDR3 runs to 14 residues. Here the CDR3 reads CASSFSGRRETQYF. DNA of the CDR3: TGTGCCAGCAGTTTCAGCGGGAGGCGAGAGACCCAGTACTTC.

This clonotype was counted at least ten times. The V and J genes are TRBV14 and TRBJ2-1, with D perhaps matching TRBD2 (6 bases). The CDR3 is 14 residues long. Trimming took 5 bases from V and 2 from J, leaving 10 bases between them. The germline CDR1 and CDR2 sequences are SGHDN and FVKESK. CDR3 sequence (DNA): TGTGCCAGCAGCGGGACTCTTACCTACAATGAGCAGTTCTTC. This gives the protein CASSGTLTYNEQFF.